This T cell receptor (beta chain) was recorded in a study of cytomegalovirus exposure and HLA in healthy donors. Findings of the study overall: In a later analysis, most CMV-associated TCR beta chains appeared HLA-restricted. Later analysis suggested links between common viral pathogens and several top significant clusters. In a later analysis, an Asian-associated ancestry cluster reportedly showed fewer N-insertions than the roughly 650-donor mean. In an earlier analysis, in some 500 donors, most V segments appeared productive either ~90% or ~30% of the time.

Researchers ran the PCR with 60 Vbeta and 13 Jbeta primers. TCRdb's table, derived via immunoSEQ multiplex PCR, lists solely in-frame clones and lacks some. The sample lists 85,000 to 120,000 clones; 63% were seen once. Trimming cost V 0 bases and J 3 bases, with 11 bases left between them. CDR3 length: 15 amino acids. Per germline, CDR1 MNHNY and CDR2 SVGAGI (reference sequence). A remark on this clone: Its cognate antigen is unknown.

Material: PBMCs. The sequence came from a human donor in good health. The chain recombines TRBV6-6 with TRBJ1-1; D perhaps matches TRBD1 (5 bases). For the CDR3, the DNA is TGTGCCAGCAGTTACTCAGGGGTTAAGGACACTGAAGCTTTCTTT. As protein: CASSYSGVKDTEAFF.